One sample yielded the 28 T cell receptor beta chains listed below, sequenced in a study of cytomegalovirus exposure and HLA in healthy donors. PCR was performed using 60 Vbeta and 13 Jbeta primers. Assay: immunoSEQ multiplex PCR; the TCRdb copy retains only in-frame clones and omits some. The sample includes some 110,000 clones, more than 65% of them seen just once. Input material: PBMCs. The receptor source for this set is a woman in her twenties or thirties in good health and CMV-seronegative.

V and J are TRBV7-9 and TRBJ1-5, with D perhaps matching TRBD1 (5 bases). Germline-derived CDR1 and CDR2 are SEHNR and FQNEAQ (reference sequence). V was clipped by 3 bases and J by 2 bases, with 20 bases between them. The CDR3 is made up of 18 amino acids. As DNA, the CDR3 is TGTGCCAGCAGCTTGGGGCCCTATGGCGGGAGGGGCAATCAGCCCCAGCATTTT. This sequence encodes CASSLGPYGGRGNQPQHF.

Only a few counts were recorded for this clone. This chain uses TRBV5-1 with TRBJ1-3, with 9 bases lining up with TRBD1. CDR1 is SGHRS, CDR2 YFSETQ, per germline. This CDR3 is built from 15 residues. V trimming: 4 bases; J trimming: 4 bases; junction bases outside the gene matches: 6. The CDR3 DNA sequence: TGCGCCAGCAGCCACGGGACAGGGATGGGAAACACCATATATTTT. This gives the protein CASSHGTGMGNTIYF. Supplemented by reference TRBV5-1 and TRBJ1-3, the full variable domain reads KAGVTQTPRYLIKTRGQQVTLSCSPISGHRSVSWYQQTPGQGLQFLFEYFSETQRNKGNFPGRFSGRQFSNSRSEMNVSTLELGDSALYLCASSHGTGMGNTIYFGEGSWLTVV.

The chain is built from TRBV28 and TRBJ1-5; a possible D gene is TRBD1 (5 bases). There are 18 residues in the CDR3. Germline assignment: CDR1 MDHEN and CDR2 SYDVKM. V gave up 7 bases and J gave up 1 base, with 23 bases separating them. Here the CDR3 reads CASTAGIQVSRSNQPQHF. The CDR3, as DNA: TGTGCCAGCACCGCCGGCATACAGGTCTCCAGGAGCAATCAGCCCCAGCATTTT.

The chain is built from TRBV20-1 and TRBJ1-1; D ambiguous. The ends were cut back, 4 bases at V and 8 bases at J, with 8 bases in the middle. Germline V lookup: CDR1 DFQATT, CDR2 SNEGSKA (reference sequence). This CDR3 is 10 amino acids long. CDR3 sequence reads: CSANKREAFF. CDR3 bases: TGCAGTGCTAACAAAAGAGAAGCTTTCTTT.

This chain uses TRBV7-2 with TRBJ1-2; D perhaps matches TRBD1 (5 bases). Trimming took 0 bases from V and 2 from J, leaving 10 bases between them. Germline CDR1 reads SGHTA; CDR2 reads FQGNSA. CDR3 length: 15 residues. The CDR3 nucleotides are TGTGCCAGCAGCTTAGCGCAGGGAGGGAACTATGGCTACACCTTC. It translates to CASSLAQGGNYGYTF.

This chain links TRBV18 with TRBJ2-7; 10 bases map to TRBD2. CDR1 is KGHSH, CDR2 LQKENI, per germline. J was trimmed by 5 bases and V by 3 bases; bases with no gene match: 7. This CDR3 spans 15 amino acids. DNA of the CDR3: TGTGCCAGCTCACCCTCACTAGCGGGAAGGGACGAGCAGTACTTC. Encoded protein: CASSPSLAGRDEQYF.

This chain links TRBV9 with TRBJ1-5; 7 bases fit TRBD1. CDR1 and CDR2 (germline): SGDLS, YYNGEE. This CDR3 is built from 15 residues. Germline trimming cut 4 bases from V and 3 bases from J; bases unmatched to any gene: 7. The CDR3 sequence is CASSPGQTNNQPQHF. The CDR3 coding sequence is TGTGCCAGCAGCCCGGGACAGACTAACAATCAGCCCCAGCATTTT.

V is TRBV7-6 and J is TRBJ2-1; TRBD2 matches at 12 bases. J was trimmed by 8 bases and V by 5 bases; bases with no gene match: 10. The CDR3 is made up of 16 amino acids. The germline CDR1 and CDR2 sequences are SGHVS and FNYEAQ. The CDR3 here is CASSHRVLAGGDEQFF. CDR3 nucleotide sequence: TGTGCCAGCAGCCACAGGGTACTAGCGGGAGGTGATGAGCAGTTCTTC. The whole variable domain, remainder taken from reference TRBV7-6 and TRBJ2-1, is GAGVSQSPRYKVTKRGQDVALRCDPISGHVSLYWYRQALGQGPEFLTYFNYEAQQDKSGLPNDRFSAERPEGSISTLTIQRTEQRDSAMYRCASSHRVLAGGDEQFFGPGTRLTVL.

The chain couples TRBV5-6 to TRBJ1-5; 10 nucleotides line up with TRBD1. Germline V gives CDR1 SGHDT, CDR2 YYEEEE. This CDR3 is 15 amino acids long. Trimming removed 0 bases from V and 7 bases from J; junction bases left unmatched: 4. CDR3: CASSLGGTGAQPQHF. CDR3 bases: TGTGCCAGCAGCTTGGGTGGGACAGGGGCACAGCCCCAGCATTTT.

The chain uses TRBV5-1 and TRBJ2-3, with 14 bases that match TRBD2. Germline-derived CDR1 and CDR2 are SGHRS and YFSETQ. The length of the CDR3 is 18 residues. The V and J ends lost 4 bases and 4 bases, in that order; junction bases with no gene match: 11. CDR3 sequence: CASSLQIGLAGGADTQYF. The CDR3 DNA sequence: TGCGCCAGCAGCCTACAAATCGGACTAGCGGGAGGTGCAGATACGCAGTATTTT.

The V gene is TRBV6-6, the J gene TRBJ1-1; D not certain. In germline, CDR1 is MNHNY, CDR2 SVGAGI (reference sequence). Trimming removed 0 bases at V and 1 base at J, with 6 bases between. This CDR3 has 14 amino acids. The CDR3 region is CASSYSNSNTEAFF. The CDR3 nucleotides are TGTGCCAGCAGTTACTCCAATTCGAACACTGAAGCTTTCTTT.

V gene TRBV5-1 combines with J gene TRBJ2-1, with 9 bases aligning to TRBD2. Germline V CDR1 and CDR2: SGHRS, YFSETQ. This CDR3 has 15 amino acids. V was pared by 4 bases and J by 4 bases, with 6 bases of the junction left unmatched. The CDR3 bases are TGCGCCAGCAGCATCGGACTAGCGCGGTACAATGAGCAGTTCTTC. It encodes CASSIGLARYNEQFF.

The J gene is TRBJ2-7, the V gene TRBV6-5; 9 bases map to TRBD1. The junction had 2 bases not matched to a gene; V was cut back by 0 bases and J by 5 bases. The V gene's germline CDR1 is MNHEY and CDR2 SVGAGI. The CDR3 consists of 14 residues. The CDR3 nucleotides read TGTGCCAGCAGTTACTCGGGACAGGGAGACGAGCAGTACTTC. It specifies CASSYSGQGDEQYF.

The gene calls are TRBV30 and TRBJ2-2, with 8 bases aligning to TRBD2. V lost 7 bases to trimming and J lost 4 bases; unmatched junction nucleotides: 8. Germline lookup yields CDR1 GTSNPN and CDR2 SVGIG (reference sequence). The CDR3 is 14 amino acids. The CDR3 sequence: CASRPGTSTGELFF. Written as DNA, the CDR3 is TGTGCCTCCCGACCCGGGACTAGCACCGGGGAGCTGTTTTTT.

Only one count was recorded for this clone. CDR3 region: CATKKIWTVLFSNQPQHF. In DNA, the CDR3 is TGTGCCACCAAGAAGATATGGACAGTTCTCTTTAGCAATCAGCCCCAGCATTTT. This chain links TRBV5-6 with TRBJ1-5, with D tentatively TRBD1 (6 bases). Per the germline V gene, CDR1 is SGHDT and CDR2 is YYEEEE. Trimming cost V 9 bases and J 0 bases, with 25 bases left between them. The CDR3 has 18 amino acids.

V gene TRBV29-1 combines with J gene TRBJ2-7; D possibly corresponds to TRBD2 (5 bases). Germline assignment: CDR1 SQVTM and CDR2 ANQGSEA. Deletions cut 4 bases from V and 0 bases from J, with 10 bases between. The CDR3 spans 13 residues. The CDR3 DNA is TGCAGCGTTGGTACGGGATTCTCCTACGAGCAGTACTTC. It specifies CSVGTGFSYEQYF.

The chain couples TRBV5-1 to TRBJ2-3, with TRBD2 matching 9 bases. The CDR3 is made up of 16 amino acids. In germline, CDR1 is SGHRS, CDR2 YFSETQ. After removal of 4 bases from V and 1 base from J, the junction contained 7 bases not matched to a gene. CDR3 loop: CASSLTSGVGTDTQYF. For the CDR3, the DNA is TGCGCCAGCAGCCTGACTAGCGGAGTGGGCACAGATACGCAGTATTTT.

This clone was detected a few times. The chain has TRBV5-1 and TRBJ2-7; 8 bases match TRBD1. This CDR3 spans 14 amino acids. V gave up 4 bases and J gave up 4 bases; unmatched junction bases: 7. The germline V gene has CDR1 SGHRS and CDR2 YFSETQ. The CDR3 is CASSGTGSYYEQYF. Written as DNA, the CDR3 is TGCGCCAGCAGCGGGACAGGATCCTATTACGAGCAGTACTTC.

This chain uses TRBV19 with TRBJ2-7; 9 positions match TRBD1. CDR3 size: 13 residues. The V gene end was trimmed by 7 bases and the J gene end by 3 bases; junction bases not matched to a gene: 4. Looked up from germline, CDR1 is LNHDA and CDR2 is SQIVND (reference sequence). The CDR3 reads CASTTGGGYEQYF. CDR3 sequence (DNA): TGTGCCAGTACGACAGGGGGGGGCTACGAGCAGTACTTC.

The table lists this clone with a count of one. V usage is TRBV5-6 and J usage is TRBJ2-7; D may be TRBD1 (5 bases). The CDR3 covers 14 residues. Germline V gene sequence: CDR1 SGHDT, CDR2 YYEEEE. V was trimmed by 2 bases and J by 1 base, leaving 10 bases between them. DNA for the CDR3: TGTGCCAGCAGCTTTTCACCAGGGTCCTACGAGCAGTACTTC. This codes for CASSFSPGSYEQYF.

This clone is a singleton in its sample. This chain uses TRBV6-6 with TRBJ1-2; D unclear. V lost 6 bases to trimming and J lost 7 bases, with 18 bases between them. The CDR3 loop spans 14 amino acids. CDR1 MNHNY and CDR2 SVGAGI come from the germline V gene (reference sequence). The CDR3 DNA reads TGTGCCAGCAGCCCCGTCCGGGGTGGTCGTGGCTACACCTTC. Translating it yields CASSPVRGGRGYTF.

V gene TRBV5-6 combines with J gene TRBJ1-1, with TRBD1 matching 7 bases. In germline, CDR1 is SGHDT, CDR2 YYEEEE. The V gene end was trimmed by 2 bases and the J gene end by 3 bases; junction bases not matched to a gene: 16. CDR3 length: 18 residues. This chain's CDR3 is CASSFFTTTGSFDTEAFF. The CDR3 region has the DNA TGTGCCAGCAGCTTCTTTACTACGACAGGGAGTTTTGACACTGAAGCTTTCTTT.

The table lists this clone with a few counts. This rearrangement joins TRBV5-1 to TRBJ2-1; 8 nucleotides agree with TRBD1. Germline V lookup: CDR1 SGHRS, CDR2 YFSETQ. Trimming removed 3 bases from V and 6 bases from J; junction bases left unmatched: 5. This CDR3 has 14 residues. The CDR3 reads CASSSRTGSNEQFF. The DNA of the CDR3 is TGCGCCAGCAGCTCACGGACAGGGAGCAATGAGCAGTTCTTC.

The chain combines TRBV2 with TRBJ2-1; a possible D gene is TRBD1 (6 bases). Germline CDR1 reads SNHLY; CDR2 reads FYNNEI. The ends were cut back, 8 bases at V and 6 bases at J, with 17 bases in the middle. The CDR3 totals 14 residues. In nucleotides, the CDR3 is TGTGCCAGCGCCACAGGGTCTAGAGGCAATGAGCAGTTCTTC. Protein product: CASATGSRGNEQFF.

The chain uses TRBV5-1 and TRBJ2-3; 9 bases fit TRBD2. V lost 0 bases to trimming and J lost 4 bases; unmatched junction nucleotides: 6. The germline V gene has CDR1 SGHRS and CDR2 YFSETQ. The CDR3 covers 16 residues. CDR3 in amino acids: CASSLGLAAVSDTQYF. The CDR3 DNA follows: TGCGCCAGCAGCTTGGGACTAGCGGCCGTTTCAGATACGCAGTATTTT.

In its sample, this clone was seen a few times. The V call is TRBV11-3, the J call TRBJ1-1, with TRBD1 identical over 7 bases. This CDR3 spans 11 amino acids. The ends lost 5 bases at V and 8 bases at J; junction bases unmatched: 2. Germline CDR1 SGHNT, CDR2 YENEEA. This CDR3 reads CASSPGQEAFF. The CDR3 nucleotides read TGTGCCAGCAGCCCGGGACAGGAAGCTTTCTTT. The full variable domain, in which reference TRBV11-3 and TRBJ1-1 provide the parts outside the CDR3, is EAGVVQSPRYKIIEKKQPVAFWCNPISGHNTLYWYLQNLGQGPELLIRYENEEAVDDSQLPKDRFSAERLKGVDSTLKIQPAELGDSAVYLCASSPGQEAFFGQGTRLTVV.

The J gene is TRBJ1-5, the V gene TRBV19; D unresolved. Trimming took 4 bases from V and 0 from J, leaving 10 bases between them. The CDR3 consists of 15 residues. The germline gives CDR1 LNHDA, CDR2 SQIVND (reference sequence). The CDR3 loop reads CASSTRTGSNQPQHF. CDR3 coding DNA: TGTGCCAGTAGTACGCGTACCGGTAGCAATCAGCCCCAGCATTTT.

The V gene is TRBV18, the J gene TRBJ1-1; D unclear. Germline CDR1 and CDR2: KGHSH and LQKENI. The CDR3 consists of 14 residues. Trimming left V 3 bases short and J 1 base short, with 9 bases between. The DNA for the CDR3 is TGTGCCAGCTCACCGACAACGGCGAACACTGAAGCTTTCTTT. This codes for CASSPTTANTEAFF.